A single sample is the source of the 10 T cell receptor beta chains below, sequenced in a study of T cells in Graves' hyperthyroidism and ophthalmopathy. The TCR beta CDR3 regions underwent amplification using RNA transcripts as the source. Primed by the HTBI set, a first-round RT-PCR was run on the TCR CDR3. One entry per CDR3 protein results from TCRdb running MiXCR on the multiplex PCR reads. The profile shows about 350,000 distinct CDR3 sequences, roughly 15% of them singletons. Specimen: blood. Receptors originate from a woman younger than 45 with Graves' hyperthyroidism that later progressed to Graves' ophthalmopathy.

This clonotype was picked up many times. The chain is built from TRBV27 and TRBJ2-6, with D possibly matching TRBD1 (5 bases). The length of the CDR3 is 15 residues. Germline V gives CDR1 MNHEY, CDR2 SMNVEV (reference sequence). Deletions cut 3 bases from V and 0 bases from J, with 6 bases between. CDR3 sequence: CASSLTVSGANVLTF. The CDR3, as DNA: TGTGCCAGCAGTTTGACAGTCTCTGGGGCCAACGTCCTGACTTTC.

The table lists this clonotype with a few counts. Here the CDR3 reads CASSGQGRSNQPQHF. Written as DNA, the CDR3 is TGTGCCAGCAGTGGTCAGGGTAGGAGCAATCAGCCCCAGCATTTT. The V and J genes are TRBV6-2 or TRBV6-3 and TRBJ1-5, with TRBD1 as a possible D gene (5 bases). V was pared by 5 bases and J by 1 base, with 12 bases between. CDR1 and CDR2 (germline): MNHEY, SVGEGT. The CDR3 spans 15 residues.

In this sample, this clonotype turned up a few times. The V gene is TRBV28, the J gene TRBJ1-3, with TRBD1 as a possible D gene (5 bases). CDR1 and CDR2 from the germline V gene are MDHEN and SYDVKM. The CDR3 is 15 residues long. Trimming cost V 6 bases and J 2 bases, with 14 bases left between them. The CDR3 region is CASRDPGTTGNTIYF. CDR3 coding DNA: TGTGCCAGCAGAGATCCCGGGACGACTGGAAACACCATATATTTT.

This clonotype was counted a single time. V and J are TRBV28 and TRBJ1-6; 7 nucleotides line up with TRBD1. This CDR3 has 15 amino acids. Looked up from germline, CDR1 is MDHEN and CDR2 is SYDVKM. V gave up 6 bases and J gave up 7 bases; unmatched junction bases: 9. The CDR3 DNA reads as TGTGCCAGCAGCACGGGACAGAGTCGAAATTCACCCCTCCACTTT. Translation gives CASSTGQSRNSPLHF.

This sequence joins TRBV27 and TRBJ2-6; D gene ambiguous. Germline loops: CDR1 MNHEY, CDR2 SMNVEV (reference sequence). V gave up 5 bases and J gave up 2 bases, with 16 bases separating them. The CDR3 is 17 residues long. The CDR3 sequence: CASSVSPEGAGANVLTF. DNA of the CDR3: TGTGCCAGCAGTGTGAGCCCAGAAGGTGCTGGGGCCAACGTCCTGACTTTC.

The chain employs TRBV6-5 and TRBJ1-2, with D possibly TRBD1 on 5 matching bases. The CDR3 runs to 15 residues. Germline CDR1 and CDR2: MNHEY and SVGAGI. V was trimmed by 2 bases and J by 1 base, leaving 11 bases between them. In DNA, the CDR3 is TGTGCCAGCAGTTACCAGGGTGGGTTTAACTATGGCTACACCTTC. It yields the protein CASSYQGGFNYGYTF.

This clonotype has ten or more counts. This chain joins TRBV20-1 and TRBJ2-1; no definite D call. Germline-derived CDR1 and CDR2 are DFQATT and SNEGSKA (reference sequence). The CDR3 has 13 amino acids. The germline V and J ends were trimmed by 6 bases and 3 bases, with 12 bases remaining between them. CDR3 region: CSAEPDGYNEQFF. DNA of the CDR3: TGCAGTGCGGAACCGGACGGCTACAATGAGCAGTTCTTC.

This clonotype came up many times. The chain recombines TRBV6-1 with TRBJ1-1; D unclear. This CDR3 is 13 amino acids long. Germline CDR1 and CDR2: MNHNS and SASEGT. Trimming left V 8 bases short and J 10 bases short, with 20 bases between. CDR3 residues: CASAGSFAETAFF. The CDR3 DNA follows: TGTGCCAGCGCCGGATCCTTCGCCGAAACAGCTTTCTTT.

This clonotype was recorded at least ten times. The CDR3 DNA reads as TGTGCCAGCAGTCCGTCTACCTTTGGACCGCTTAGCGGAAAACTGTTTTTT. It codes for CASSPSTFGPLSGKLFF. The chain has TRBV27 and TRBJ1-4; D not certain. V was trimmed by 5 bases and J by 10 bases, leaving 26 bases between them. The CDR3 spans 17 residues. The germline CDR1 and CDR2 sequences are MNHEY and SMNVEV (reference sequence).

V usage is TRBV28 and J usage is TRBJ2-7, with 9 bases identical to TRBD1. Trimming removed 7 bases from V and 6 bases from J; junction bases left unmatched: 10. The CDR3 contains 14 residues. The germline gives CDR1 MDHEN, CDR2 SYDVKM. This chain's CDR3 is CASNYRDRAREQYF. As DNA, the CDR3 is TGTGCCAGCAATTACCGGGACAGGGCTCGCGAGCAGTACTTC. Using reference TRBV28 and TRBJ2-7 for the parts outside the CDR3, the full variable domain is DVKVTQSSRYLVKRTGEKVFLECVQDMDHENMFWYRQDPGLGLRLIYFSYDVKMKEKGDIPEGYSVSREKKERFSLILESASTNQTSMYLCASNYRDRAREQYFGPGTRLTVT.